The entry that follows covers one T cell receptor (beta chain) sequence. The antigen is undetermined. Germline values: CDR1 SGHAT, CDR2 FQDESV (reference sequence). The CDR3 sequence is 16 residues long. The V end was cut by 5 bases, the J end by 4 bases, with 20 bases between. The sample comes from a study of T cells in Graves' hyperthyroidism and ophthalmopathy. Study outcomes and limitations: Among clonotypes expanded in thyroid above 0.001, most were also found in blood. Stable hyperthyroidism was separated from ophthalmopathy by a model based on 13 V-J features. Ophthalmopathy was predicted by the model a median of approximately 6 months ahead of onset.

Authors of the study amplified TCR beta CDR3 regions from RNA transcripts. Primed by the HTBI set, a first-round RT-PCR was run on the TCR CDR3. In TCRdb, the multiplex PCR reads were re-called with MiXCR into one record per CDR3 protein. The sample has hundreds of thousands of distinct CDR3 sequences; roughly 46% are singletons. This clonotype was obtained from an adult man with Graves' disease, either hyperthyroidism or ophthalmopathy (not recorded which). The chain has TRBV11-1 and TRBJ1-1, with D perhaps TRBD1 (5 bases). The sequencing input was peripheral blood or thyroid tissue (not recorded which). The CDR3 region is CASSGASQGLGTEAFF. The CDR3 bases are TGTGCCAGCAGCGGCGCCTCCCAGGGATTGGGCACTGAAGCTTTCTTT.